The following is a TCR beta chain sequence with its context. Its specificity is not known. This record comes from a study of shared clonotypes between healthy human individuals. On the study more broadly: Donors were a couple of women and a few men aged 18 to 49. Findings and caveats of the study: The generation probabilities recorded for non-shared clonotypes fell below those of clonotypes shared by all four donors. Estimated clonotype richness was generally higher in naive than memory subsets.

CDR1 is SEHNR, CDR2 FQNEAQ, per germline (reference sequence). V was trimmed by 4 bases and J by 11 bases, leaving 11 bases between them. The CDR3 has 11 amino acids. The donors, healthy adults who were HIV-negative, had experienced no recent acute infections or vaccinations. TCRdb's copy holds only in-frame clones and misses some; the assay was immunoSEQ multiplex PCR. The table shows 650,000 to 800,000 clones, with 72% occurring only once. Sequences were obtained from memory CD4+ T cells sorted from blood. The subset was: CD45RA-negative fraction. This TCR was recovered from a woman in her twenties or thirties in good health. V gene TRBV7-9 combines with J gene TRBJ1-1; D is undetermined. CDR3 protein: CASSSSQRAFF. The CDR3 DNA is TGTGCCAGCAGCTCATCGCAGCGGGCTTTCTTT.